This T cell receptor beta chain was identified in a study of regulatory T cells in long-lasting Graves disease. The time point was: newly diagnosed GD, antithyroid drugs for less than 3 months. Following extraction of RNA from PBMCs, that RNA was used to make the TCR library. Ten or more counts support this clonotype. Researchers made TCR beta libraries by using iRepertoire HTBI primers and running Arm-PCR on CDR3 regions. Via MiXCR, TCRdb re-called the multiplex PCR reads, giving one row per CDR3 protein. Of approximately 540,000 distinct CDR3 sequences in the sample, about 12% were seen once. These data are also associated with another study on T cells in Graves' hyperthyroidism and ophthalmopathy. From that paper: Before onset, by a median of around six months, the model predicted ophthalmopathy.

The TCR was taken from a woman aged 25-40 years with Graves disease. The specimen comprised peripheral blood mononuclear cells (PBMCs), sampled at new diagnosis, from a patient treated with antithyroid drugs.

This CDR3 reads CASSQDSGITDTQYF. The CDR3, as DNA: TGTGCCAGTAGCCAAGATAGCGGGATAACAGATACGCAGTATTTT. V is TRBV19 and J is TRBJ2-3; the match to TRBD2 covers 8 bases. This CDR3 is 15 amino acids long. Per the germline V gene, CDR1 is LNHDA and CDR2 is SQIVND (reference sequence). J was trimmed by 3 bases and V by 6 bases; bases with no gene match: 8. Full variable domain (missing parts from reference TRBV19 and TRBJ2-3): DGGITQSPKYLFRKEGQNVTLSCEQNLNHDAMYWYRQDPGQGLRLIYYSQIVNDFQKGDIAEGYSVSREKKESFPLTVTSAQKNPTAFYLCASSQDSGITDTQYFGPGTRLTVL.